This is a list of T cell receptor beta chains from one sample in a study of blood T cell repertoires in COVID-19. TCRdb's copy holds only in-frame clones and misses some; the assay was immunoSEQ multiplex PCR. The profile covers approximately 120,000 clones, with about 93% appearing a single time and 2.1% taken by the ten largest. Sequenced sample: peripheral blood. Every receptor here comes from a man aged 50 to 59 with COVID-19, enrolled during active disease. The CDR3 runs from the conserved cysteine through the conserved F or W. D genes are given only for firm matches. A clone size is listed for some rows: how often the clone was seen (once, few, many), or a class if it is expanded.

d_gene | j_gene | v_gene | len | abundance | CDR3aa | CDR3nt
NA | TRBJ2-1 | TRBV11-2 | 15 | NA | CASSQFGGENNEQFF | TGTGCCAGCAGCCAATTTGGTGGAGAGAACAATGAGCAGTTCTTC
NA | TRBJ1-6 | TRBV27 | 12 | NA | CASTTGNSPLHF | TGTGCCAGCACAACGGGGAATTCACCCCTCCACTTT
NA | TRBJ1-5 | TRBV2 | 15 | NA | CASSAGEVSNQPQHF | TGTGCCAGCAGTGCGGGGGAAGTTAGCAATCAGCCCCAGCATTTT
TRBD1 | TRBJ2-1 | TRBV5-5 | 15 | NA | CASSLDLGQGSEQFF | TGTGCCAGCAGCTTGGATTTGGGACAGGGGTCGGAGCAGTTCTTC
NA | TRBJ1-2 | TRBV16 | 15 | NA | CASSQTGVPNYGYTF | TGTGCCAGCAGCCAAACGGGAGTACCGAACTATGGCTACACCTTC
NA | TRBJ1-2 | TRBV28 | 15 | NA | CASSFAGSLNYGYTF | TGTGCCAGCAGTTTCGCGGGGAGCTTAAACTATGGCTACACCTTC
NA | TRBJ2-1 | TRBV6-2/TRBV6-3 | 13 | NA | CASSYDSYNEQFF | TGTGCCAGCAGTTACGACAGCTACAATGAGCAGTTCTTC
TRBD1 | TRBJ1-1 | TRBV9 | 13 | NA | CASSPTTGGEAFF | TGTGCCAGCAGCCCTACGACAGGGGGTGAAGCTTTCTTT
NA | TRBJ2-3 | TRBV9 | 12 | NA | CASSVSTDTQYF | TGTGCCAGCAGCGTATCTACAGATACGCAGTATTTT
NA | TRBJ2-3 | TRBV7-2 | 15 | NA | CASSSQTRGLDTQYF | TGTGCCAGCAGCTCGCAGACAAGGGGGTTGGATACGCAGTATTTT
NA | TRBJ2-6 | TRBV5-5 | 15 | NA | CASSQGLSGANVLTF | TGTGCCAGCAGCCAGGGTTTGTCTGGGGCCAACGTCCTGACTTTC
TRBD1 | TRBJ2-2 | TRBV5-1 | 16 | few | CASSYRTGTNTGELFF | TGCGCCAGCAGCTACCGGACAGGGACCAACACCGGGGAGCTGTTTTTT
NA | TRBJ2-3 | TRBV3-1/TRBV3-2 | 16 | NA | CASSRALAFPTDTQYF | TGTGCCAGCAGCAGAGCCTTAGCGTTCCCCACAGATACGCAGTATTTT
NA | TRBJ2-1 | TRBV6-5 | 15 | NA | CASSFSAGAYNEQFF | TGTGCCAGCAGTTTTTCCGCGGGCGCGTACAATGAGCAGTTCTTC
TRBD2 | TRBJ2-2 | TRBV4-3 | 16 | NA | CASSQGLAGGTGELFF | TGCGCCAGCAGCCAAGGTCTAGCGGGAGGGACCGGGGAGCTGTTTTTT
NA | TRBJ1-1 | TRBV5-1 | 15 | NA | CASSTSGVGNTEAFF | TGCGCCAGCAGCACATCCGGGGTGGGGAACACTGAAGCTTTCTTT
TRBD1 | TRBJ1-2 | TRBV6-5 | 15 | few | CASRLTGALGYGYTF | TGTGCCAGCAGGCTTACAGGGGCCCTTGGGTATGGCTACACCTTC
TRBD2 | TRBJ2-7 | TRBV10-1 | 17 | NA | CASNWEANSGDSYEQYF | TGCGCCAGCAACTGGGAGGCAAATAGCGGGGACTCCTACGAGCAGTACTTC
NA | TRBJ2-7 | TRBV4-3 | 15 | NA | CASSQDFKGSYEQYF | TGCGCCAGCAGCCAAGACTTCAAGGGGTCCTACGAGCAGTACTTC
TRBD2 | TRBJ2-3 | TRBV4-1 | 15 | NA | CASSQVLAVDDTQYF | TGCGCCAGCAGCCAAGTACTAGCGGTGGATGATACGCAGTATTTT
NA | TRBJ1-1 | TRBV3-1/TRBV3-2 | 11 | NA | CASSRNAEAFF | TGTGCCAGCAGCCGTAATGCGGAAGCTTTCTTT
TRBD2 | TRBJ2-1 | TRBV4-1 | 16 | NA | CASSRGLADSYNEQFF | TGCGCCAGCAGCCGGGGACTAGCGGATTCCTACAATGAGCAGTTCTTC
TRBD2 | TRBJ2-3 | TRBV4-2 | 16 | NA | CASSSGLAGTTDTQYF | TGTGCCAGCAGCTCGGGACTAGCGGGAACTACAGATACGCAGTATTTT
TRBD1 | TRBJ2-1 | TRBV5-1 | 16 | NA | CASSLVGQGGNNEQFF | TGCGCCAGCAGCTTGGTCGGACAGGGGGGAAACAATGAGCAGTTCTTC
TRBD2 | TRBJ2-7 | TRBV6-5 | 15 | NA | CASFRTSRNLGEQYF | TGTGCCAGCTTCAGGACTAGCCGGAACCTGGGGGAGCAGTACTTC
TRBD2 | TRBJ2-4 | TRBV28 | 14 | NA | CASSLGLAGGNQYF | TGTGCCAGCAGTTTAGGGCTAGCGGGAGGGAATCAGTACTTC
NA | TRBJ2-7 | TRBV19 | 14 | NA | CASSIIGTTYEQYF | TGTGCCAGTAGTATTATAGGGACAACCTACGAGCAGTACTTC
NA | TRBJ1-6 | TRBV6-5 | 12 | NA | CASSSPGSPLHF | TGTGCCAGCAGTTCCCCGGGGTCACCCCTCCACTTT
NA | TRBJ2-7 | TRBV18 | 14 | NA | CASSQSTGGHEQYF | TGTGCCAGCTCACAATCCACCGGAGGCCACGAGCAGTACTTC
NA | TRBJ2-3 | TRBV3-1/TRBV3-2 | 14 | NA | CASSDYLSTDTQYF | TGTGCCAGCAGCGACTATCTCAGCACAGATACGCAGTATTTT
NA | TRBJ2-4 | TRBV10-2 | 11 | NA | CASREGNIQYF | TGCGCCAGCAGGGAGGGCAACATTCAGTACTTC
NA | TRBJ2-6 | TRBV19 | 16 | NA | CASRQEGASGANVLTF | TGTGCCAGTAGACAGGAGGGGGCGAGTGGGGCCAACGTCCTGACTTTC
NA | TRBJ2-3 | TRBV9 | 17 | NA | CASSVVTGGTGTDTQYF | TGTGCCAGCAGCGTAGTTACCGGCGGGACCGGCACAGATACGCAGTATTTT
NA | TRBJ2-5 | TRBV18 | 13 | once | CASSPPTGETQYF | TGTGCCAGCTCACCACCCACAGGGGAGACCCAGTACTTC
TRBD2 | TRBJ2-2 | TRBV10-1 | 15 | NA | CASSGGLAGVGELFF | TGCGCCAGCAGTGGGGGACTAGCGGGAGTCGGGGAGCTGTTTTTT
NA | TRBJ1-5 | TRBV7-2 | 15 | NA | CASSLAGSGNQPQHF | TGTGCCAGCAGCTTAGCTGGGAGCGGCAATCAGCCCCAGCATTTT
NA | TRBJ2-5 | TRBV15 | 14 | NA | CATSRVGGQETQYF | TGTGCCACCAGCAGGGTGGGGGGACAAGAGACCCAGTACTTC
TRBD1 | TRBJ1-2 | TRBV10-3 | 16 | NA | CAISEPMSQDRDGYTF | TGTGCCATCAGTGAGCCTATGTCTCAGGACAGGGATGGCTACACCTTC
NA | TRBJ1-4 | TRBV3-1/TRBV3-2 | 14 | NA | CASSQGGLGEKLFF | TGTGCCAGCAGCCAAGGAGGGCTTGGAGAAAAACTGTTTTTT
TRBD2 | TRBJ2-2 | TRBV19 | 18 | NA | CASTKGLAGGKNTGELFF | TGTGCCAGTACGAAGGGACTAGCGGGAGGGAAGAACACCGGGGAGCTGTTTTTT
NA | TRBJ2-6 | TRBV9 | 15 | NA | CASSVATSGANVLTF | TGTGCCAGCAGCGTAGCTACCTCTGGGGCCAACGTCCTGACTTTC
TRBD2 | TRBJ2-7 | TRBV5-1 | 14 | once | CASSLEAGAKEQYF | TGCGCCAGCAGCTTGGAAGCGGGAGCAAAGGAGCAGTACTTC
NA | TRBJ1-1 | TRBV6-5 | 13 | few | CASSYSAGDEAFF | TGTGCCAGCAGTTACTCCGCGGGGGATGAAGCTTTCTTT
NA | TRBJ1-5 | TRBV6-5 | 12 | NA | CASNSFNQPQHF | TGTGCCAGCAACAGTTTCAATCAGCCCCAGCATTTT
NA | TRBJ1-2 | TRBV11-1 | 12 | NA | CASSSGQYGYTF | TGTGCCAGCAGCTCCGGACAGTACGGCTACACCTTC
NA | TRBJ1-5 | TRBV19 | 13 | NA | CASSIRYGQPQHF | TGTGCCAGTAGTATCCGGTACGGGCAGCCCCAGCATTTT
TRBD2 | TRBJ2-1 | TRBV3-1/TRBV3-2 | 12 | NA | CASSQTSGQQFF | TGTGCCAGCAGCCAGACTAGCGGACAGCAGTTCTTC
TRBD1 | TRBJ1-5 | TRBV5-6 | 14 | NA | CASSRTGLNQPQHF | TGTGCCAGCAGCCGGACAGGGCTTAATCAGCCCCAGCATTTT